The clone carrying this T cell receptor beta chain occurred once. Seattle patients were enrolled while actively infected and followed longitudinally. Source study methods: From reference gene primer amplification, estimates of nucleated cell counts were derived. Assay: immunoSEQ multiplex PCR; the TCRdb copy retains only in-frame clones and omits some. V, J and clone size were drawn from that table, and D and trimming were deduced from the DNA. The sample includes more than 250,000 clones, 85% to 90% of them seen just once. The data were taken from a study of blood T cell repertoires in COVID-19. This receptor was identified in a woman between 50 and 59 years old with COVID-19, enrolled during active disease. Input material: peripheral blood.

CDR3 nucleotides: TGTGCCAGCAGCTTTGTAGAGACAGATACGCAGTATTTT. Encoded protein: CASSFVETDTQYF. The chain uses TRBV7-9 and TRBJ2-3, with D hard to call. V lost 3 bases and J 3 bases, leaving 7 bases between the germline ends. The CDR3 totals 13 residues. Germline CDR1 SEHNR, CDR2 FQNEAQ (reference sequence).